This section outlines one TCR beta chain sequence together with its context. Its antigen is still unknown. Per germline, CDR1 MNHEY and CDR2 SVGAGI. The CDR3 length is 14 residues. V lost 8 bases and J 4 bases, leaving 17 bases between the germline ends. The source of the sample is a study of OX40 agonist ivuxolimab in advanced cancers. In the study overall: Those treated in dose escalation had hepatocellular carcinoma, melanoma, renal cell cancer or head and neck cancer. Three patients, one with hepatocellular carcinoma and two with cutaneous melanoma, achieved partial responses. Those enrolled were about 80% male, with a mean age of approximately 60 years and ages from about 20 to 90. Study observations and caveats: Among some nonresponders, normalized T-cell clonal expansion was also low.

The assay was immunoSEQ multiplex PCR, and TCRdb's table has in-frame clones only and misses some. The repertoire holds some 44,000 clones, with 80% as singletons. Material: CD4+ or CD8+ T cells sorted from blood, obtained in a trial of the OX40 agonist ivuxolimab. The receptor was derived from an adult with an advanced solid tumor such as melanoma, head and neck, liver or kidney cancer. The rearrangement uses TRBV6-5 and TRBJ1-1, with D perhaps matching TRBD1 (6 bases). CDR3 in DNA: TGTGCCAGCCTGGAAGGGGGGGCGGGCACTGAAGCTTTCTTT. As protein: CASLEGGAGTEAFF.